This TCR beta chain stems from a study of Ad26.COV2.S vaccination and SARS-CoV-2 variants. For the study at large: Vaccine-arm donor from the placebo-controlled COV1001 Ad26.COV2.S trial. Once, or twice with 56 days between doses, Ad26.COV2.S was given intramuscularly. Study-wide results and limits: Vaccine and placebo recipients had similar non-spike TCR breadth. After vaccination, reports described spike-specific CD8+ and CD4+ T cell responses as showing substantial breadth.

Method: immunoSEQ multiplex PCR; TCRdb's copy keeps in-frame clones and lacks some. The sample contains about 350,000 clones, about 85% of which appear only once. Specified treatment: about 20 received Ad26.COV2.S at low or high dose, single or two shots; 5 received placebo; per-sample allocation not given. Sampling occurred on day 63 after the first vaccine or placebo injection. A word on this clone: Its specificity is unknown.

Trimming removed 5 bases from V and 5 bases from J, with 15 bases in between. The CDR3 runs 14 residues. Per germline, CDR1 SGHVS and CDR2 FNYEAQ. The sequence was collected from a person between 18 and 65 years old who received the Ad26.COV2.S COVID-19 vaccine or a placebo. The input for sequencing was peripheral blood, taken in a trial of Ad26.COV2.S vaccine versus placebo. The rearrangement joins TRBV7-6 to TRBJ2-5; tentatively, D is TRBD1 (6 bases). CDR3 DNA: TGTGCCAGCAGCCAACAGGGCGTGGGGGAGACCCAGTACTTC. It is translated as CASSQQGVGETQYF.